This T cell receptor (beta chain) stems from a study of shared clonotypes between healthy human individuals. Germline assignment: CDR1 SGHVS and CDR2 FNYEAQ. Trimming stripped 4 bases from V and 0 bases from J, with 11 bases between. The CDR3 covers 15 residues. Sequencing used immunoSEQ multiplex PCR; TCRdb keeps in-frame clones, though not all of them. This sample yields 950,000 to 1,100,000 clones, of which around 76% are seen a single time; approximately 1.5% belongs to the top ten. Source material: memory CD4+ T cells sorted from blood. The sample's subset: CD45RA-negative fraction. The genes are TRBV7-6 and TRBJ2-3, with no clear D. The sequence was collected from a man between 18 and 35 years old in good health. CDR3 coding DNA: TGTGCCAGCAGCTCCCCGGGCGCGAGCACAGATACGCAGTATTTT. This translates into CASSSPGASTDTQYF.